This entry concerns a single TCR beta chain. Antigen specificity is unknown. The donors, nominally healthy at sampling, likely had unrecorded immune exposures. V gave up 4 bases and J gave up 1 base, with 13 bases separating them. Germline CDR1 reads MGHRA; CDR2 reads YSYEKL. This CDR3 is built from 15 residues. This specimen belongs to a study of cytomegalovirus exposure and HLA in healthy donors. Across the study: When 300 to 400 donors were genotyped, over 80% of them were found to fall in the Caucasian-associated ancestry cluster. Whole-study findings and limits: A later analysis appeared to link common viral pathogens to several of the most significant clusters.

The PCR made use of 60 Vbeta and 13 Jbeta primers. Assay used: immunoSEQ multiplex PCR; TCRdb lists only in-frame clones, some missing. The sample holds about 110,000 clones, around 85% seen once. Sequences were obtained from PBMCs. The receptor was isolated from a man aged 30-40 years in good health and CMV-seropositive. The chain uses TRBV4-1 and TRBJ1-2; D is unclear. The CDR3 DNA is TGCGCCAGCAGCCTCGGTCCTACCCTTAACTATGGCTACACCTTC. The encoded protein is CASSLGPTLNYGYTF.